This section outlines one T cell receptor beta chain sequence together with its context. Its antigen is still unknown. Germline values: CDR1 SGDLS, CDR2 YYNGEE. CDR3 length: 16 amino acids. Trimming stripped 0 bases from V and 3 bases from J, with 13 bases between. These data originate in a study of T cells after yellow fever vaccination. Findings of the study overall: The appearance of a small share of clonotypes in both CD4 and CD8 compartments was observed. Weaker in magnitude, the secondary response showed a faster peak on day 5 versus 15. Boosting was followed by the reappearance of most primary-vaccination clones (around 95% CD4, about 88% CD8).

In making TCR cDNA, 5'RACE template switching added a universal primer site and UMIs to it. A single record per CDR3 protein comes from TCRdb applying MiXCR to the 5' RACE reads. The repertoire includes about 340,000 distinct CDR3 sequences, 8.5% to 9% of them detected once, and roughly 18% sits in the top ten. Sequencing was performed on PBMCs, taken on the day of the first yellow fever vaccination. This clonotype was sampled from a young man who received the YFV17D yellow fever vaccine. J is TRBJ2-1 and V is TRBV9, with D maybe TRBD1 (6 bases). The CDR3 DNA reads as TGTGCCAGCAGCGTAGCCGGAGGCAGGGGCTACAATGAGCAGTTCTTC. Translated: CASSVAGGRGYNEQFF.